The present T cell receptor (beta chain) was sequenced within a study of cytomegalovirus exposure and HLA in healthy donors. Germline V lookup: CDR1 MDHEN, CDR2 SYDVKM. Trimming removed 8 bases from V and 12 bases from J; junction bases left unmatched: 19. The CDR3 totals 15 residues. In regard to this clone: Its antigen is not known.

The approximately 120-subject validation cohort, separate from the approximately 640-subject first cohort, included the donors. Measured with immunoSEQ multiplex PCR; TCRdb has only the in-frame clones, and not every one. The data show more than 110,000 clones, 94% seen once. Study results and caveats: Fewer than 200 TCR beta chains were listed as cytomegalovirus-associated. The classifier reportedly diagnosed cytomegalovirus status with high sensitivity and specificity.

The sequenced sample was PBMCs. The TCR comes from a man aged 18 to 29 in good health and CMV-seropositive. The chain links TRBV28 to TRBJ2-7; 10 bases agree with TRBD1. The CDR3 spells CASGIQTGQGSLPYF. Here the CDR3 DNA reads TGTGCCAGCGGAATCCAAACGGGACAGGGGTCTCTTCCGTACTTC.